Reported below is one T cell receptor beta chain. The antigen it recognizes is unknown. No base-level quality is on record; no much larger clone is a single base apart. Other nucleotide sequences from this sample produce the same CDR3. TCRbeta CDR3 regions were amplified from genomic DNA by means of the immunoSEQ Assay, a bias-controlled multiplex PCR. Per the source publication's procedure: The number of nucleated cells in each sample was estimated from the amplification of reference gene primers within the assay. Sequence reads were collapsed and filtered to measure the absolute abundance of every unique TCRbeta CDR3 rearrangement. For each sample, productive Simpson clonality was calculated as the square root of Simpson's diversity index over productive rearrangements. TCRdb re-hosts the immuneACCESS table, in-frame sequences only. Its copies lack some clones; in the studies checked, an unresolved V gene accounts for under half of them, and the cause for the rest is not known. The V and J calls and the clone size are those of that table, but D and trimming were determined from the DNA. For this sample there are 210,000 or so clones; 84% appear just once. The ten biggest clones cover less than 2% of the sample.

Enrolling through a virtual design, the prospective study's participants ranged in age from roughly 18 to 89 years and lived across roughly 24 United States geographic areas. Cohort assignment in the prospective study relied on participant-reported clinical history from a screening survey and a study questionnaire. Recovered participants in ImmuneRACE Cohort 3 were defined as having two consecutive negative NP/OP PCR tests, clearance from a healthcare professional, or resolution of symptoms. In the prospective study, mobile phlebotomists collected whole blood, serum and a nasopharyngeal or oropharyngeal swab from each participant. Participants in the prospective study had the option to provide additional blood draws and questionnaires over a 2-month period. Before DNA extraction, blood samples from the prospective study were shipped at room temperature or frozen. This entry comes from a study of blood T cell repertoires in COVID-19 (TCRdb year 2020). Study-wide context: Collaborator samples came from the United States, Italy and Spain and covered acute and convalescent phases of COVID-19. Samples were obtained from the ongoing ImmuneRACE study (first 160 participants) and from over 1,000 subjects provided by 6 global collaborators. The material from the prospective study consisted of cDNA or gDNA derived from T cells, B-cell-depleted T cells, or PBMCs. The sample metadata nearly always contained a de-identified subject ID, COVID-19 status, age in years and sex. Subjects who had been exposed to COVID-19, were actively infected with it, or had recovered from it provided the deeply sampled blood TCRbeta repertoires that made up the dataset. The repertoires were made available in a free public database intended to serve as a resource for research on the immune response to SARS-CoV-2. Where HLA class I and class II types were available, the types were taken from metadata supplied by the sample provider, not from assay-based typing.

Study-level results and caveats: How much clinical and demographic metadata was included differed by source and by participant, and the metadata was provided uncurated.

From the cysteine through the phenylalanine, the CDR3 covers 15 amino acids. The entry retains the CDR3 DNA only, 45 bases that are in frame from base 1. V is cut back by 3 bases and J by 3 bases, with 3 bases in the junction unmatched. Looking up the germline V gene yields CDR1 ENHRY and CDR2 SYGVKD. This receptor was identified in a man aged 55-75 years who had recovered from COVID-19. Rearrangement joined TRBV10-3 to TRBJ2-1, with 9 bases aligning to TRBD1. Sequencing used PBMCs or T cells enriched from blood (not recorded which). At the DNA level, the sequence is TGTGCCATCAGTGAAACGGGACAGGGCTACAATGAGCAGTTCTTC. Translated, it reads CAISETGQGYNEQFF.